This T cell receptor beta chain was captured in a study of T cells in Graves' hyperthyroidism and ophthalmopathy. A patient was excluded if there was uncontrolled infection, other autoimmune disease, pregnancy or lactation. Diagnostic assessment was based on clinical symptoms, serum thyroxine and TRAb, thyroid ultrasound and orbital computed tomography. CDR1 and CDR2 from the germline V gene are MRHNA and SNTAGT. The V gene lost 2 bases and the J gene lost 7 bases, with 12 bases spanning the gap. The CDR3 sequence is 13 residues long. RNA transcripts provided the source from which TCR beta CDR3 regions were amplified. The HTBI primer set drove a first-round RT-PCR of the TCR CDR3. TCRdb reanalysed the multiplex PCR reads using MiXCR and keeps one entry per CDR3 protein. This table holds a few hundred thousand distinct CDR3 sequences, about 14% found once.

V gene TRBV6-4 combines with J gene TRBJ2-7, with D possibly matching TRBD2 (5 bases). Specimen: blood. This clonotype originated in a woman in her 30s with Graves' ophthalmopathy. The CDR3 protein is CASSDGFSGEQYF. The CDR3 coding sequence is TGTGCCAGCAGTGACGGGTTTTCGGGAGAGCAGTACTTC.